This T cell receptor beta chain was profiled in a study of T cells after yellow fever vaccination. A word on this clonotype: Its antigen is unknown. Germline and junction disagree at one end, which may indicate a read error.

Points from the study as a whole: Subsequent booster samples again held most clones from primary vaccination (around 96% CD4, about 86% CD8). Weaker overall was a secondary response that nonetheless peaked faster, on day 5 versus 15.

Germline V CDR1 and CDR2: MNHEY, SMNVEV (reference sequence). This CDR3 is 15 amino acids long. TCRdb ran MiXCR on the 5' RACE reads and lists one entry per CDR3 protein. The sample yields a few hundred thousand distinct CDR3 sequences, 8.5% to 10% seen once. The chain has TRBV27 and TRBJ1-2; D is ambiguous. This specimen consisted of CD4+ T cells sorted from PBMCs, obtained 5 days after the yellow fever booster vaccination. This sequence was found in a man in his late teens or twenties who received the YFV17D yellow fever vaccine. DNA of the CDR3: TGTGTCAGCAGTTTACGGCCGGGGTCGGACTATGGCTACACCTTC. Protein product: CVSSLRPGSDYGYTF.